The 4 T cell receptor beta chains given below trace back to one sample, sequenced in a study of shared clonotypes between healthy human individuals (dated by TCRdb to 2018 to 2020). Libraries were constructed by the immunoSEQ multiplex PCR assay. In its TCRdb copy, this immuneACCESS table keeps in-frame sequences only and misses some clones. Where compared with another copy, unresolved V genes explain less than half of these, and the others have no known cause. In this sample the table shows about 1.4 million clones, approximately 96% of which occur a single time. The biggest ten clones account for 1.2% of the sample. What was sequenced was naive CD4+ T cells sorted from blood. The sample's cell subset or site label is to be understood as: CD45RA+ positively selected. The receptors were sampled from a man aged 30 to 39 in good health.

V is TRBV29-1 and J is TRBJ2-5, with a weak D call TRBD2 (6 bases). V dropped 5 bases and J dropped 4 bases, with 8 bases sitting between them. The germline gives CDR1 SQVTM, CDR2 ANQGSEA. The CDR3 runs 11 residues. CDR3 nucleotide sequence: TGCAGCGTTCGCGGGGCAGAGACCCAGTACTTC. It encodes CSVRGAETQYF.

The V call is TRBV10-1, the J call TRBJ2-1; perhaps TRBD1 as D (6 bases). Germline lookup yields CDR1 WNHNN and CDR2 SYGVQD (reference sequence). V was trimmed by 5 bases and J by 4 bases, leaving 18 bases between them. The CDR3 length is 16 residues. The CDR3: CASSPVGGRGYNEQFF. The DNA for the CDR3 is TGCGCCAGCAGTCCAGTTGGGGGCCGGGGTTACAATGAGCAGTTCTTC.

This clone was detected only a few times. The genes are TRBV7-9 and TRBJ1-1, with TRBD1 identical over 9 bases. The trim removed 4 bases at V and 1 base at J, leaving 1 base unmatched. Germline-derived CDR1 and CDR2 are SEHNR and FQNEAQ (reference sequence). This CDR3 has 14 amino acids. The CDR3 here is CASSSDRGNTEAFF. The CDR3 coding sequence is TGTGCCAGCAGCTCGGACAGGGGGAACACTGAAGCTTTCTTT.

The V and J genes are TRBV15 and TRBJ1-1, with D possibly being TRBD1 (6 bases). Trimming removed 4 bases from V and 0 bases from J, with 9 bases in between. The CDR3 sequence is 14 residues long. The V gene's germline CDR1 is LNHNV and CDR2 YYDKDF (reference sequence). The CDR3 is CATSTDSMNTEAFF. In DNA, the CDR3 is TGTGCCACCAGCACGGACAGCATGAACACTGAAGCTTTCTTT. Combining the CDR3 with reference TRBV15 and TRBJ1-1 gives the whole variable domain DAMVIQNPRYQVTQFGKPVTLSCSQTLNHNVMYWYQQKSSQAPKLLFHYYDKDFNNEADTPDNFQSRRPNTSFCFLDIRSPGLGDTAMYLCATSTDSMNTEAFFGQGTRLTVV.